Listed below are T cell receptor beta chains from one sample, sequenced in a study of prognosis after radiotherapy for stage I lung cancer. One entry per CDR3 protein results from TCRdb running MiXCR on the multiplex PCR reads. The sample comprises about 27,000 distinct CDR3 sequences, 46% of which are singletons, and just under 15% rests with the top ten. Sequenced material: PBMCs, taken before or after stereotactic body radiation therapy (not recorded which). The receptors shown here come from a donor aged 50 or older with non-small cell lung cancer. The CDR3 runs from the conserved cysteine through the conserved F or W. D genes are given only for firm matches. Rows give clone size only sometimes, using once, few, many, or a class for an expanded clone.

d_call	v_call	j_call	clone_size	cdr3_nt	cdr3_aa
-	TRBV2	TRBJ2-6	medium-sized	TGTGCCAGCTACTCTGGGGCCAACGTCCTGACTTTC	CASYSGANVLTF
TRBD2	TRBV28	TRBJ2-7	once	TGTGCCAGCTCTCTCGGCGGGAGTGCCTACAACGAGCAGTACTTC	CASSLGGSAYNEQYF
-	TRBV25-1	TRBJ1-6	medium-sized	TGTGCCAGCAGTGATATTTATAATTCACCCCTCCACTTT	CASSDIYNSPLHF
-	TRBV15	TRBJ1-3	medium-sized	TGTGCCACCAGCACGCTGGGGATAGCTGGAAACACCATATATTTT	CATSTLGIAGNTIYF
-	TRBV27	TRBJ1-2	-	TGTGCCAGCAGGGATGACGATGGGGTGGGTGGCTACACCTTC	CASRDDDGVGGYTF
TRBD1	TRBV30	TRBJ1-5	many	TGTGCCTGGAATACAGGGGCCAATCAGCCCCAGCATTTT	CAWNTGANQPQHF
TRBD1	TRBV6-1	TRBJ2-2	medium-sized	TGTGCCAGCAGCCCACAGGGGGCCAACGGGGAGCTGTTTTTT	CASSPQGANGELFF
TRBD1	TRBV5-1	TRBJ1-4	-	TGCGCCAGCAGCTCTGGGAGACAGGGTGGCGAAAAACTGTTTTTT	CASSSGRQGGEKLFF
-	TRBV2	TRBJ2-1	once	TGTGCCAATCAGAAGAGCTACTACAATGAGCAGTTATTC	CANQKSYYNEQLF
-	TRBV6-1	TRBJ2-3	-	TGTGCCAGCTTCTTAGCGTGGGTGTTAGATACGCAGTATTTT	CASFLAWVLDTQYF
TRBD1	TRBV27	TRBJ1-4	many	TGTGCCAGCAGTAAAAGGACAGGGAGAAGGGGAAAACTGTTTTTT	CASSKRTGRRGKLFF
TRBD1	TRBV25-1	TRBJ2-1	many	TGTGCCAGCAGTGAATATGGGACAGGGGCGTTCTTC	CASSEYGTGAFF
-	TRBV18	TRBJ1-1	many	TGTGCCAGCTCACCAGTTGCCCGGGCGGCAGTAGCGAACACTGAAGCTTTCTTT	CASSPVARAAVANTEAFF
-	TRBV14	TRBJ1-2	many	TGTGCCACCGCGTCAAGAGGGGGAGATGGCTACACCTTC	CATASRGGDGYTF
-	TRBV24-1	TRBJ2-2	-	TGTGCCACCAGTGACCCCGTGACGGGATACACCGGGGAGCTGTTTTTT	CATSDPVTGYTGELFF
TRBD1	TRBV5-1	TRBJ2-7	-	TGCGCCAGCAGCTTGGACGGGACAGGGGCCAGCTACGAGCAGTACTTC	CASSLDGTGASYEQYF
TRBD2	TRBV20-1	TRBJ2-2	medium-sized	TGCAGTGCCCAAGAAGTAGGTAGCGGGAGGAGGAACACCGGGGAGCTGTTTTTT	CSAQEVGSGRRNTGELFF
TRBD1	TRBV19	TRBJ2-6	-	TGTGCCAGTAGTATACTGACAGGGGGCAAGTTATCTGGGGCCAACTTCCTGACTTTC	CASSILTGGKLSGANFLTF
-	TRBV27	TRBJ1-6	-	TGTGCCAGCAGTTTATGGGCCTTACAGGGAAATTCACACCTCCAATTT	CASSLWALQGNSHLQF
TRBD1	TRBV6-1	TRBJ1-5	many	TGTGCCAGCAGCCCCTACAGGGGGCGCGATCAGCCCCAGCATTTT	CASSPYRGRDQPQHF
-	TRBV7-2	TRBJ2-1	-	TGTGCCAGCAGCTTAACTATCGTGATCGATGAGCAGTTCTTC	CASSLTIVIDEQFF
-	TRBV30	TRBJ1-1	-	TGTGCCTGGGTAAAGGGGTGGACATCAGGGAGGAACACTGAAGCTTTCTTT	CAWVKGWTSGRNTEAFF
-	TRBV7-9	TRBJ1-1	-	TGTGCCAGCAGCTTGTTAGCGGGGCGGGGGAACACTGAAGCTTTCTTT	CASSLLAGRGNTEAFF
-	TRBV6-2/TRBV6-3	TRBJ2-7	-	TGTGCCAGCAGCGTTGGGGACGTTAACGAGCAGTACTTC	CASSVGDVNEQYF
-	TRBV5-5	TRBJ1-4	many	TGTGCCAGCAGCTTGGGTAGCGCTGGGGAAAAACTGTTTTTT	CASSLGSAGEKLFF
-	TRBV20-1	TRBJ1-1	-	TGCAGTGCTAGAGAGGGGGCGTTAGAAGCTTTCTTT	CSAREGALEAFF
-	TRBV12-3/TRBV12-4	TRBJ2-2	medium-sized	TGTGCCAGCAAGGGTCAGGATTTAGGAACCGGGGAGCTGTTTTTT	CASKGQDLGTGELFF
-	TRBV7-8	TRBJ2-6	-	TGTGCCAGCAGCTCCCACCGTCGCGGGACAGCGAATTCTGGTGCCAACGTCCTGACTTTC	CASSSHRRGTANSGANVLTF
TRBD1	TRBV7-2	TRBJ1-2	many	TGTGGTTCCGGGACAGGGGTCGGCTACACCTTC	CGSGTGVGYTF
-	TRBV11-1	TRBJ2-7	many	TGTGCCAGCAGCCACTCTAGAGTATCCGAGCAGTACTTC	CASSHSRVSEQYF
-	TRBV9	TRBJ2-1	many	TGTGCCAGCAGCGTAGTCTCGGCGGGGTATGGTGAGCAGTTCTTC	CASSVVSAGYGEQFF
-	TRBV7-8	TRBJ2-7	-	TGTGCCAGCAGCTTCGGACTCGCCAGCTCCTACGAGCAGTACTTC	CASSFGLASSYEQYF
TRBD1	TRBV5-1	TRBJ1-2	medium-sized	TGCGCCAGCAGCTTAGGACAGGGCGGGCCCTATGGCTACACCTTC	CASSLGQGGPYGYTF
TRBD1	TRBV24-1	TRBJ2-1	-	TGTGCCACCAGTGATCCGTCCGGGACAGAGGTAGGGGAGTTCTTC	CATSDPSGTEVGEFF
TRBD1	TRBV28	TRBJ2-7	medium-sized	TGTGCCAGCAGTGGTCCCGGGACAGGGAGGACCGAGCAGTACTTC	CASSGPGTGRTEQYF
-	TRBV4-1	TRBJ1-5	many	TGCGCCAGTAGGGGGGGGGGCCCCAATCAGCCCCAGCATTTT	CASRGGGPNQPQHF
-	TRBV30	TRBJ2-2	-	TGTGCCTGGAGTGTATTGGTCGCCGTGGAGCTGTTTTTT	CAWSVLVAVELFF
TRBD1	TRBV20-1	TRBJ1-1	many	TGCAGTGCTACTCAGGGGGCGCAGAACACTGAAGCTTTCTTT	CSATQGAQNTEAFF
-	TRBV11-2	TRBJ1-6	-	TGTGCCAGCAGCTTAGGACGGGGGGTAGATTCACCCCTCCACTTT	CASSLGRGVDSPLHF
TRBD1	TRBV4-1	TRBJ1-2	many	TGCGCCAGCAGCCCGGGGACAGGGGTTGGAAACTATGGCTACACCTTC	CASSPGTGVGNYGYTF
-	TRBV3-1	TRBJ1-1	many	TGTGCCAGCAGACACAGCGAAACTGAAGCTTTCTTT	CASRHSETEAFF
-	TRBV28	TRBJ2-1	-	TGTGCCAGCAGAATTCAAGCGGCGAGCTCATACAATGAGCAGTTCTTC	CASRIQAASSYNEQFF
TRBD1	TRBV9	TRBJ2-2	many	TGTGCCAGCAGCTCCAGGACAGGGCAGATAACCGGGGAGCTGTTTTTT	CASSSRTGQITGELFF
TRBD2	TRBV7-3	TRBJ2-1	many	TGTGCCAGCAGCTTAACGTTTACTAGCGGGTCGCAGTTCTTC	CASSLTFTSGSQFF
-	TRBV19	TRBJ1-5	many	TGTGCCAGTAGTCCGTTGAGGGTGAGCAATCAGCCCCAGCATTTT	CASSPLRVSNQPQHF
-	TRBV4-2	TRBJ2-3	many	TGTGCCAGCAGCCAAGCAGGCACAGATACGCAGTATTTT	CASSQAGTDTQYF
-	TRBV2	TRBJ2-7	many	TGTGCCAGCAATCGAGGGACCTACGAGCAGTACTTC	CASNRGTYEQYF
-	TRBV28	TRBJ2-7	-	TGTGCCAGCAGAGGGGTGTTCTATGAGCAGTACTTC	CASRGVFYEQYF
TRBD1	TRBV29-1	TRBJ1-2	many	TGCAGCGCACCGTCGCAGGGGGAGTATGGCTACACCTTC	CSAPSQGEYGYTF
-	TRBV6-4	TRBJ2-1	-	TGTGCCAGCATCCTAAAGGGGGTGGTTCAGTTTTGGAATGAGCAGTTCTTC	CASILKGVVQFWNEQFF
TRBD2	TRBV12-3/TRBV12-4	TRBJ2-3	many	TGTGCCAGCAGTTTAGGCCTAGCGGGAGCGTCGGTCACAGATACGCAGTATTTT	CASSLGLAGASVTDTQYF
-	TRBV19	TRBJ2-7	medium-sized	TGTGCCAGTAGTATTCGGGATGGCTACGAGCAGTACTTC	CASSIRDGYEQYF
TRBD1	TRBV28	TRBJ1-5	-	TGTGCCAGCAGTTTGATTTCGGGGACAGGCAATCAGCCCCAGCATTTT	CASSLISGTGNQPQHF
-	TRBV14	TRBJ1-1	many	TGTGCCAGCAGCCAAGCCCCATGGATGGCTTTCTTT	CASSQAPWMAFF
TRBD1	TRBV19	TRBJ2-6	many	TGTGCCAGTATGCCAGGGACAGCCACCGCTGGGGCCAACGTCCTGACTTTC	CASMPGTATAGANVLTF